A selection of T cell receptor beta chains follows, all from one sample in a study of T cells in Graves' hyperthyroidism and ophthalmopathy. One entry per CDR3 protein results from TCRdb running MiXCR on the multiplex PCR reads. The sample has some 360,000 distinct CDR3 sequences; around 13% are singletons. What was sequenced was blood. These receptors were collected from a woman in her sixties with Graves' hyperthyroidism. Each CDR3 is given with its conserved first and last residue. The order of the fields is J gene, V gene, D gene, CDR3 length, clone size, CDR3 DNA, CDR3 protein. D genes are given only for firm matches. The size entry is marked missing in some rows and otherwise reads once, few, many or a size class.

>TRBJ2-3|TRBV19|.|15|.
TGTGCCAGTGGGGACGGACTTCTCTCCACAGATACGCAGTATTTT
CASGDGLLSTDTQYF
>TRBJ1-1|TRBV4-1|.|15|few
TGCGCCAGCAGCCAAGATTTGACAGGTGGCACTGAAGCTTTCTTT
CASSQDLTGGTEAFF
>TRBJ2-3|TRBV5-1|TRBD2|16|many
TGCGCCAGCACCGAAATCGGAGCGGGGGGCACAGATACGCAGTATTTT
CASTEIGAGGTDTQYF
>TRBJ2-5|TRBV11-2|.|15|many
TGTGCCAGCAGCTTAGGGGGACACTTCCAAGAGACCCAGTACTTC
CASSLGGHFQETQYF
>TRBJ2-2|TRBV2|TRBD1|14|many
TGTGCCAGCTCCGGGACAGGCCACACCGGGGAGCTGTTTTTT
CASSGTGHTGELFF
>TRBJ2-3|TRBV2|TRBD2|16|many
TGTGCCAGCAGCCCATTAGCGGGAGGCGGCACAGATACGCAGTATTTT
CASSPLAGGGTDTQYF
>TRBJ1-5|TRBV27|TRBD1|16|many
TGTGCCAGCAGTGCCGCGACAGGGGTACTCAATCAGCCCCAGCATTTT
CASSAATGVLNQPQHF
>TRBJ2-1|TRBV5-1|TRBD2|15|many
TGCGCCAGCAGCCAGCGGGAAAGCTCCTACAATGAGCAGTTCTTC
CASSQRESSYNEQFF
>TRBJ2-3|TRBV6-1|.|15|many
TGTGCCAGCAGTGATTTAGGACAGAGCACAGATACGCAGTATTTT
CASSDLGQSTDTQYF
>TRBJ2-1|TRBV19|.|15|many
TGTGCCAGTAGTCGACGGGACTCAGCTTACAATGAGCAGTTCTTC
CASSRRDSAYNEQFF
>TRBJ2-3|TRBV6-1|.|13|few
TGTGCCAGCAGTGACTGGGGGACAGATACGCAGTATTTT
CASSDWGTDTQYF